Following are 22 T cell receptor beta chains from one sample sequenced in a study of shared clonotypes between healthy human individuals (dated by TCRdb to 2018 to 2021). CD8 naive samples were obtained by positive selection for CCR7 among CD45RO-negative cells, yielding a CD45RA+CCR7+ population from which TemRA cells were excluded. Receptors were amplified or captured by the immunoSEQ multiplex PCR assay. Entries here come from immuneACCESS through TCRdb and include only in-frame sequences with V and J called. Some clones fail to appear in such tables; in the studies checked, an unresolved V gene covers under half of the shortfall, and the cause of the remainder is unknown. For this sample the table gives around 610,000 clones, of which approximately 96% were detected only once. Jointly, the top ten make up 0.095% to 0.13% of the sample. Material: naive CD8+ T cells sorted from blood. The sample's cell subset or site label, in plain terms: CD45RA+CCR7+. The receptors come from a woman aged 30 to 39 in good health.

CDR3 DNA: TGTGCCAGCAGTTACTCATTCCCGCTGCGCTACGAGCAGTACTTC. Translating it yields CASSYSFPLRYEQYF. The chain carries TRBV6-5 and TRBJ2-7; unclear D gene. The CDR3 runs to 15 residues. V dropped 0 bases and J dropped 3 bases, with 12 bases sitting between them. Germline V gene lookup returns CDR1 MNHEY and CDR2 SVGAGI.

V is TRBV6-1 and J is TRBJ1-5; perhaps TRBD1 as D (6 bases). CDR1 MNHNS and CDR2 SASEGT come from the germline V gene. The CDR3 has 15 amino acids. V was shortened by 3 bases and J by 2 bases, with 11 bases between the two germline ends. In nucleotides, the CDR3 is TGTGCCAGCAGTGATCTGGACAGACGCAATCAGCCCCAGCATTTT. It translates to CASSDLDRRNQPQHF.

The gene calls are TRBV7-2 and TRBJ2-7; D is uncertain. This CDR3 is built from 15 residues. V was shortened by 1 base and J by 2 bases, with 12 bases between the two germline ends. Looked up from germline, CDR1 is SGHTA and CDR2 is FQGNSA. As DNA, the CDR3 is TGTGCCAGCAGCTTAGGTGGCGAAAGTGCCTACGAGCAGTACTTC. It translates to CASSLGGESAYEQYF.

CDR3 in DNA: TGTGCCAGTAGTGTCGCCACCACGGGACAGGGGGAGACCCAGTACTTC. It yields the protein CASSVATTGQGETQYF. V and J are TRBV19 and TRBJ2-5, with 10 positions matching TRBD1. The CDR3 covers 16 residues. With V trimmed by 5 bases and J by 5 bases, 11 bases remained unmatched. CDR1 LNHDA and CDR2 SQIVND come from the germline V gene (reference sequence). Supplemented by reference TRBV19 and TRBJ2-5, the full variable domain reads DGGITQSPKYLFRKEGQNVTLSCEQNLNHDAMYWYRQDPGQGLRLIYYSQIVNDFQKGDIAEGYSVSREKKESFPLTVTSAQKNPTAFYLCASSVATTGQGETQYFGPGTRLLVL.

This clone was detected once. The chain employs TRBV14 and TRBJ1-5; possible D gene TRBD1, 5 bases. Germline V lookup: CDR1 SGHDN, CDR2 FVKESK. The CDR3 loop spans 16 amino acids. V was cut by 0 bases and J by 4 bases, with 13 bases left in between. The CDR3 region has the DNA TGTGCCAGCAGCCAAGATCCCCAGGGTCGTAATCAGCCCCAGCATTTT. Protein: CASSQDPQGRNQPQHF.

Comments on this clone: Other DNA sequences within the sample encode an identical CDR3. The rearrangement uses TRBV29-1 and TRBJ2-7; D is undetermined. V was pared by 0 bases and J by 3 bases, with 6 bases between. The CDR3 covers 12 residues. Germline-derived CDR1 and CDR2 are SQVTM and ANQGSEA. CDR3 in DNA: TGCAGCGTTGAAGATTCCAGCTACGAGCAGTACTTC. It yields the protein CSVEDSSYEQYF.

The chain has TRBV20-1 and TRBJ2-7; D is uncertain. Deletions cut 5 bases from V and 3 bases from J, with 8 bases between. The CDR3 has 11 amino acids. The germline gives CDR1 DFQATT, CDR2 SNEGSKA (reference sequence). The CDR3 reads CSAFYDYEQYF. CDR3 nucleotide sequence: TGCAGTGCTTTCTACGACTACGAGCAGTACTTC.

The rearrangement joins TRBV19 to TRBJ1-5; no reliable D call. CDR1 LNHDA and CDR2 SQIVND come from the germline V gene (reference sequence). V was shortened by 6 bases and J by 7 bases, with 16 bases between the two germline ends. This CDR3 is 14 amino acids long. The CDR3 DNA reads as TGTGCCAGTAGCTTGACTGGGATTGGGCAGCCCCAGCATTTT. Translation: CASSLTGIGQPQHF.

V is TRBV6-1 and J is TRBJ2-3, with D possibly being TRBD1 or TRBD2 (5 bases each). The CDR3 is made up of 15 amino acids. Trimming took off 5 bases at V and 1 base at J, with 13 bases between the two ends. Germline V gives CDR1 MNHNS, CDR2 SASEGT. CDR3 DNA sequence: TGTGCCAGCAGTACCCCTAGAGGGGGCACAGATACGCAGTATTTT. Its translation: CASSTPRGGTDTQYF.

The CDR3 nucleotides are TGTGCCAGCAGATCACTAGCGGGAGAGGGTCCCACAGATACGCAGTATTTT. It yields the protein CASRSLAGEGPTDTQYF. The V and J genes are TRBV19 and TRBJ2-3; 11 positions agree with TRBD2. The CDR3 runs to 17 residues. Germline V gene data show CDR1 as LNHDA and CDR2 as SQIVND (reference sequence). J was trimmed by 2 bases and V by 9 bases; bases with no gene match: 13.

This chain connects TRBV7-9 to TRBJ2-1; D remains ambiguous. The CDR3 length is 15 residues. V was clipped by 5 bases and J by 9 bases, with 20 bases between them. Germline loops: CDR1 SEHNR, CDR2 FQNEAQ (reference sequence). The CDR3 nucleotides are TGTGCCAGCAGCCCCGACCTGGTATTGGAAAGTGAGCAGTTCTTC. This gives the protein CASSPDLVLESEQFF.

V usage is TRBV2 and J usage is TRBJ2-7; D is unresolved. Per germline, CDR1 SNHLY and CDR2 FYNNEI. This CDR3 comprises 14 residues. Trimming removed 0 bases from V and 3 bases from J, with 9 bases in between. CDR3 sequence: CASSEARPIYEQYF. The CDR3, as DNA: TGTGCCAGCAGTGAAGCCCGACCCATCTACGAGCAGTACTTC.

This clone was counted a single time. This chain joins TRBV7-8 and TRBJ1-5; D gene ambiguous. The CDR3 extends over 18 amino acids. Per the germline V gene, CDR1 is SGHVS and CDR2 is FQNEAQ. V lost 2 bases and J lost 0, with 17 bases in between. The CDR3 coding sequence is TGTGCCAGCAGCTTATCGCGTCAGGCAGCTTATAGCAATCAGCCCCAGCATTTT. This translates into CASSLSRQAAYSNQPQHF.

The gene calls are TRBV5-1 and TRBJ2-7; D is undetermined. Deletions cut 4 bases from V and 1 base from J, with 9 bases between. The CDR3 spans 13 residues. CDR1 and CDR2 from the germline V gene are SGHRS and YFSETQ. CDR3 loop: CASSPEVSYEQYF. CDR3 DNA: TGCGCCAGCAGCCCTGAGGTGTCCTACGAGCAGTACTTC.

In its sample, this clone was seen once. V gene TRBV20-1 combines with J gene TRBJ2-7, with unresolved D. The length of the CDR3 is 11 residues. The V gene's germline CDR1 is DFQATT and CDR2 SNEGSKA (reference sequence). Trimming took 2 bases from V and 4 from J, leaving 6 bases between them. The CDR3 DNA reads TGCAGTGCTAGACTGGGATACGAGCAGTACTTC. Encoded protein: CSARLGYEQYF.

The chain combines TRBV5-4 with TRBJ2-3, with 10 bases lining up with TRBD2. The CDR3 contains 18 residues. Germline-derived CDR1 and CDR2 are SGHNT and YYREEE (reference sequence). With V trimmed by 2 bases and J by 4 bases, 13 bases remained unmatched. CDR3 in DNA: TGTGCCAGCAGCTTCGCTAGCGGGAGTTCCCCCGGCCCAGATACGCAGTATTTT. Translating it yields CASSFASGSSPGPDTQYF.

CDR3 residues: CASTPTSGRAGELFF. The CDR3 DNA is TGTGCCAGCACTCCGACTAGCGGGAGGGCCGGGGAGCTGTTTTTT. This sequence joins TRBV9 and TRBJ2-2, with 14 bases lining up with TRBD2. CDR1 is SGDLS and CDR2 is YYNGEE in the germline V gene. Germline trimming cut 6 bases from V and 6 bases from J; bases unmatched to any gene: 4. This CDR3 has 15 residues. Combining the CDR3 with reference TRBV9 and TRBJ2-2 gives the whole variable domain DSGVTQTPKHLITATGQRVTLRCSPRSGDLSVYWYQQSLDQGLQFLIQYYNGEERAKGNILERFSAQQFPDLHSELNLSSLELGDSALYFCASTPTSGRAGELFFGEGSRLTVL.

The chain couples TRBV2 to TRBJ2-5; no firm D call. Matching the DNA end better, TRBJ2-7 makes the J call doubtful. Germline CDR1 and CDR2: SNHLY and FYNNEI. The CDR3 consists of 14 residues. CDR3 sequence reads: CASSVVGARYEQYF. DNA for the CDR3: TGTGCCAGCAGTGTCGTCGGAGCTAGGTACGAGCAGTACTTC.

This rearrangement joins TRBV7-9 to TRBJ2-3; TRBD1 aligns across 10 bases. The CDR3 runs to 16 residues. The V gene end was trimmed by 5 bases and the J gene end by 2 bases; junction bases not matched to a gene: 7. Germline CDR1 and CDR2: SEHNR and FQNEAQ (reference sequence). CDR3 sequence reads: CASSDRQGAPTDTQYF. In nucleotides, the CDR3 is TGTGCCAGCAGCGATCGACAGGGGGCGCCCACAGATACGCAGTATTTT.

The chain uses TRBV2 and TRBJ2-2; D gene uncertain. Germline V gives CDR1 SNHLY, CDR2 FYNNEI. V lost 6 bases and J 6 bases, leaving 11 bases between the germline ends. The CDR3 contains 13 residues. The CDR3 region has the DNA TGTGCCAGCAGGGAGAAGGTGGCCGGGGAGCTGTTTTTT. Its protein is CASREKVAGELFF.

CDR3 DNA: TGTGCCTGGATGGCTAGCGGACCTGAGGACACAGATACGCAGTATTTT. As protein: CAWMASGPEDTDTQYF. The gene calls are TRBV30 and TRBJ2-3, with 7 bases aligning to TRBD2. The ends lost 4 bases at V and 2 bases at J; junction bases unmatched: 12. The CDR3 sequence is 16 residues long. The germline V gene encodes CDR1 GTSNPN and CDR2 SVGIG (reference sequence).

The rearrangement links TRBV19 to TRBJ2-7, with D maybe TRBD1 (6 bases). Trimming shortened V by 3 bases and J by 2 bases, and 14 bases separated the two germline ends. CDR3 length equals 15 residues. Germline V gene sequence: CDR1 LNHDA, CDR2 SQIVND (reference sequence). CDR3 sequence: CASSIRDTDPYEQYF. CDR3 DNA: TGTGCCAGTAGTATCCGGGACACGGACCCCTACGAGCAGTACTTC.